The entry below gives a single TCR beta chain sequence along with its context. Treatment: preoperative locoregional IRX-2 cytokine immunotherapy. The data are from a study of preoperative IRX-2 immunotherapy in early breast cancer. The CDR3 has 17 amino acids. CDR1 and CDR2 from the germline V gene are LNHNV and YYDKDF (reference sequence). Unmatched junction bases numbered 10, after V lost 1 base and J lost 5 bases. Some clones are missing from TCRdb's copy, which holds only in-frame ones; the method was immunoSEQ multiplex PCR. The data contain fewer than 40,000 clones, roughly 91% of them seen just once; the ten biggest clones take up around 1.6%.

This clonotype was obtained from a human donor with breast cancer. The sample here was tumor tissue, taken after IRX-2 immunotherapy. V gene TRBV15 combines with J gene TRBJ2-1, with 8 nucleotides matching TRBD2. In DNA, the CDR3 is TGTGCCACCAGCAGAGTCGGGAGGGTGATAGGCCACAATGAGCAGTTCTTC. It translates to CATSRVGRVIGHNEQFF.